What follows are 19 T cell receptor beta chains derived from one specimen sequenced in a study of low-dose radiotherapy and immunotherapy resistance in tumors. TRAV- and TRBV-specific primers, spanning alpha and beta chains, primed first-strand cDNA. TCRs underwent 15 to 25 PCR cycles of amplification with a constant-region primer and V-primer adapter. From the reads, TCRdb called clonotypes with MiXCR, one entry per CDR3 protein. The sample has around 100,000 distinct CDR3 sequences; less than 25% are singletons. Time point defined: after trial treatment. Documented treatment: LDRT plus nivolumab, ipilimumab, low-dose cyclophosphamide and aspirin (RACIN trial). The source material was PBMCs, sampled after low-dose radiotherapy plus immunotherapy. The receptors derive from a male donor with prostate cancer.

The table lists this clonotype with a few counts. The chain has TRBV28 and TRBJ1-2; the D is unclear. Per germline, CDR1 MDHEN and CDR2 SYDVKM. The ends were cut back, 7 bases at V and 4 bases at J, with 16 bases in the middle. This CDR3 contains 14 residues. The CDR3 spells CASTSIERGYGYTF. CDR3 sequence (DNA): TGTGCCAGCACCTCAATAGAGCGGGGCTATGGCTACACCTTC.

This clonotype came up many times. V usage is TRBV20-1 and J usage is TRBJ2-3; the match to TRBD2 covers 14 bases. CDR1 and CDR2 from the germline V gene are DFQATT and SNEGSKA (reference sequence). This CDR3 contains 18 residues. The V and J ends lost 6 bases and 4 bases, in that order; junction bases with no gene match: 15. CDR3 protein: CSAPSPLGLAGGADTQYF. Here the CDR3 DNA reads TGCAGTGCGCCCTCTCCCCTCGGACTAGCGGGGGGCGCAGATACGCAGTATTTT.

This clonotype was seen at least ten times. The gene calls are TRBV5-1 and TRBJ2-6, with 8 bases identical to TRBD1. CDR3 size: 20 residues. V lost 0 bases to trimming and J lost 0 bases; unmatched junction nucleotides: 11. Per germline, CDR1 SGHRS and CDR2 YFSETQ. For the CDR3, the DNA is TGCGCCAGCAGCTTGGGTCTGGCAGGGGGCCTCCCCTCTGGGGCCAACGTCCTGACTTTC. Translated, it gives CASSLGLAGGLPSGANVLTF.

This clonotype was detected ten times or more. V is TRBV19 and J is TRBJ2-1; D ambiguous. Trimming pared 3 bases from V and 2 bases from J, leaving 14 bases between. CDR1 LNHDA and CDR2 SQIVND come from the germline V gene (reference sequence). This CDR3 contains 16 residues. The CDR3 bases are TGTGCCAGTAGTATCTTGGCGACGGTCCCCTACAATGAGCAGTTCTTC. It codes for CASSILATVPYNEQFF.

This clonotype was seen ten or more times. The V gene is TRBV3-1, the J gene TRBJ1-2; D remains unclear. V gave up 2 bases and J gave up 6 bases, with 13 bases separating them. Germline V gene lookup returns CDR1 LGHDT and CDR2 YNNKEL (reference sequence). The CDR3 covers 14 residues. In DNA, the CDR3 is TGTGCCAGCAGCCAACAAAGCGCCTGGCATGGCTACACCTTC. It codes for CASSQQSAWHGYTF.

This clonotype was counted only a few times. The genes are TRBV7-2 and TRBJ2-1; D is unclear. The germline CDR1 and CDR2 sequences are SGHTA and FQGNSA. V was trimmed by 1 base and J by 9 bases, leaving 10 bases between them. The CDR3 runs to 13 residues. CDR3 amino acids: CASSLDPQVEQFF. The CDR3 DNA reads TGTGCCAGCAGCTTAGACCCGCAGGTTGAGCAGTTCTTC.

This clonotype came up a few times. In nucleotides, the CDR3 is TGTGCCAGCAGCCCTTGGCGGGAAGAAGAGACCCAGTACTTC. Translating gives CASSPWREEETQYF. V is TRBV7-9 and J is TRBJ2-5; a weak D match, TRBD2 (6 bases). The CDR3 length is 14 residues. Trimming removed 5 bases at V and 3 bases at J, with 13 bases between. CDR1 and CDR2 (germline): SEHNR, FQNEAQ (reference sequence).

This clonotype has a handful of counts. The chain employs TRBV2 and TRBJ2-1, with D possibly being TRBD2 (5 bases). V shed 6 bases and J shed 0 bases, with 15 bases lying between them. Germline CDR1 is SNHLY and CDR2 is FYNNEI. CDR3 size: 16 residues. The CDR3 DNA reads TGTGCCAGCAGGGACGGCACCGGAGGCTCCTACAATGAGCAGTTCTTC. Protein product: CASRDGTGGSYNEQFF.

This clonotype was observed at least ten times. The chain links TRBV7-9 to TRBJ1-2; D may be TRBD1 (6 bases). Looked up from germline, CDR1 is SEHNR and CDR2 is FQNEAQ (reference sequence). The CDR3 is 15 residues long. V dropped 5 bases and J dropped 7 bases, with 20 bases sitting between them. In DNA form, the CDR3 reads TGTGCCAGCAGCCCCCGGGACATAATTTCGCCTGGCTACACCTTC. Translating it yields CASSPRDIISPGYTF.

This chain links TRBV6-1 with TRBJ2-7; 14 nucleotides line up with TRBD2. Trimming cost V 2 bases and J 3 bases; bases outside gene matches: 6. Germline lookup yields CDR1 MNHNS and CDR2 SASEGT. This CDR3 is 17 amino acids long. The CDR3 bases are TGTGCCAGCAGTGAAATGGGGGGACTAGCGGGGGTCTACGAGCAGTACTTC. Its translation is CASSEMGGLAGVYEQYF.

The J gene is TRBJ1-2, the V gene TRBV12-3 or TRBV12-4; a weak D match, TRBD1 (6 bases). Between the trimmed V and J ends, which lost 2 bases and 12 bases, there was a span of 16 bases. CDR3 length: 13 amino acids. The CDR3 nucleotides are TGTGCCAGCAGTTTAACAGGGTTCAAAGTAGACACCTTC. Encoded protein: CASSLTGFKVDTF.

This clonotype was seen ten or more times. This rearrangement joins TRBV12-3 or TRBV12-4 to TRBJ2-2; no reliable D call. CDR3 length: 14 amino acids. Deletions cut 1 base from V and 6 bases from J, with 9 bases between. The CDR3 DNA sequence: TGTGCCAGCAGTTTAGTCGACATGTCCGGGGAGCTGTTTTTT. It is translated as CASSLVDMSGELFF.

This clonotype showed up many times. The V call is TRBV7-8, the J call TRBJ2-3; 10 nucleotides match TRBD2. Unmatched junction bases numbered 3, after V lost 2 bases and J lost 4 bases. CDR3 length equals 15 residues. The germline gives CDR1 SGHVS, CDR2 FQNEAQ. The CDR3 DNA reads TGTGCCAGCAGCTTAAGCGGGGGGGCCCCAGATACGCAGTATTTT. Amino acid sequence: CASSLSGGAPDTQYF.

The sample holds many counts of this clonotype. J is TRBJ2-7 and V is TRBV11-2; no reliable D call. Germline V gene lookup returns CDR1 SGHAT and CDR2 FQNNGV. CDR3 length equals 14 residues. With 5 bases removed from V and 2 bases from J, the gap between germline ends came to 13 bases. This CDR3 reads CASSPPSGPYEQYF. The CDR3 nucleotides read TGTGCCAGCAGCCCTCCGTCGGGCCCCTACGAGCAGTACTTC. Supplemented by reference TRBV11-2 and TRBJ2-7, the full variable domain reads EAGVAQSPRYKIIEKRQSVAFWCNPISGHATLYWYQQILGQGPKLLIQFQNNGVVDDSQLPKDRFSAERLKGVDSTLKIQPAKLEDSAVYLCASSPPSGPYEQYFGPGTRLTVT.

This clonotype was counted ten times or more. The chain recombines TRBV6-2 or TRBV6-3 with TRBJ2-1, with D perhaps matching TRBD1 (6 bases). V lost 6 bases to trimming and J lost 1 base, with 10 bases between them. From germline, CDR1 is MNHEY and CDR2 SVGEGT. The CDR3 consists of 14 residues. CDR3 in amino acids: CASSFTGSYNEQFF. The CDR3 bases are TGTGCCAGCAGCTTCACAGGGTCCTACAATGAGCAGTTCTTC.

Many counts were recorded for this clonotype. The J gene is TRBJ1-6, the V gene TRBV19; 8 nucleotides align to TRBD1. The length of the CDR3 is 16 residues. The germline CDR1 and CDR2 sequences are LNHDA and SQIVND (reference sequence). V lost 5 bases to trimming and J lost 7 bases; unmatched junction nucleotides: 10. CDR3 nucleotides: TGTGCCAGTAGTCAAGGACAGGGACAGTCGAATTCACCCCTCCACTTT. Translation: CASSQGQGQSNSPLHF. Based on the CDR3 plus reference TRBV19 and TRBJ1-6, the full variable domain is DGGITQSPKYLFRKEGQNVTLSCEQNLNHDAMYWYRQDPGQGLRLIYYSQIVNDFQKGDIAEGYSVSREKKESFPLTVTSAQKNPTAFYLCASSQGQGQSNSPLHFGNGTRLTVT.

A word on this clonotype: A far larger clone is off by one base, so a read error is likely. This chain joins TRBV6-6 and TRBJ2-7, with TRBD1 matching 7 bases. Germline V CDR1 and CDR2: MNHNY, SVGAGI (reference sequence). V shed 4 bases, J shed 7 bases, and the junction held 10 bases outside the gene matches. The CDR3 length is 14 residues. CDR3 amino acids: CASSSDRAYNEQYF. The DNA of the CDR3 is TGTGCCAGCAGTTCAGACAGGGCCTACAATGAGCAGTACTTC.

At least ten counts were recorded for this clonotype. The rearrangement joins TRBV5-1 to TRBJ2-6; 7 positions match TRBD1. CDR3 length: 16 amino acids. Germline lookup yields CDR1 SGHRS and CDR2 YFSETQ. J lost 4 bases, V lost 0 bases, and 4 bases had no gene match. The CDR3 reads CASSLGTGRGANVLTF. CDR3 bases: TGCGCCAGCAGCTTGGGGACAGGTCGCGGGGCCAACGTCCTGACTTTC.

In this sample, this clonotype turned up many times. CDR3 coding DNA: TGTGCCAGCAGTTACTCAGGGGTTGGGACAGATACGCAGTATTTT. Translation: CASSYSGVGTDTQYF. This chain joins TRBV6-2 or TRBV6-3 and TRBJ2-3, with a weak D call TRBD1 (5 bases). The germline gives CDR1 MNHEY, CDR2 SVGEGT. Trimming took off 0 bases at V and 3 bases at J, with 10 bases between the two ends. This CDR3 comprises 15 residues.